This TCR beta chain was captured in a study of blood T cells in healthy people across ages. Germline V gene sequence: CDR1 SGHRS, CDR2 YFSETQ. This CDR3 has 15 residues. The study drew donors from healthy Caucasian individuals in Russia aged roughly 6 to 90. Regarding this clonotype: Its matching antigen is unknown.

Together with a sample-barcoded 5' primer, a J-beta primer mix was included in a second PCR lasting about 7 to 12 cycles. TCRdb re-called the 5' RACE reads with MiXCR, one entry per CDR3 protein. The sample has hundreds of thousands of distinct CDR3 sequences, roughly 21% seen once. Broader study findings: Among T cells, TCR beta diversity per million cells dropped roughly linearly as age rose.

This TCR was recovered from a man between 65 and 85 years old in good health. V is TRBV5-1 and J is TRBJ2-5; D call uncertain. TRBJ2-1 matches the DNA end more closely, so the J call is doubtful. Sequencing input: blood. In nucleotides, the CDR3 is TGCGCCAGCAAAGTTCAGTCCGTACCGAACAATGAGCAGTTCTTC. Protein: CASKVQSVPNNEQFF.